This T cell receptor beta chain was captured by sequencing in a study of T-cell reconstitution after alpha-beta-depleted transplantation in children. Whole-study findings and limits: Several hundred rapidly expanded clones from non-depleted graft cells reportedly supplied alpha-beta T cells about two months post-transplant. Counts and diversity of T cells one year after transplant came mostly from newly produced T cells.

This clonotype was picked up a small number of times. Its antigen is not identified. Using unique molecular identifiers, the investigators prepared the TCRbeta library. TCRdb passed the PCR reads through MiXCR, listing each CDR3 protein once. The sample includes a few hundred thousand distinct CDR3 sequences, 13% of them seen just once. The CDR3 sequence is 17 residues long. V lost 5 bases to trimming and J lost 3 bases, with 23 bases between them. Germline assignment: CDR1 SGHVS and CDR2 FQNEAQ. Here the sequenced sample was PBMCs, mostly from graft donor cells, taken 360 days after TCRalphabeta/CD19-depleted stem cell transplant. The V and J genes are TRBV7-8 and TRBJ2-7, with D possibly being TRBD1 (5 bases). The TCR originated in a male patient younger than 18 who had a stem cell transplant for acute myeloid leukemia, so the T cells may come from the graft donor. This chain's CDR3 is CASSALGAAIVGYEQYF. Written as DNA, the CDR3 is TGTGCCAGCAGCGCCCTAGGGGCAGCGATTGTGGGCTACGAGCAGTACTTC.